This is a list of T cell receptor beta chains from one sample in a study of OX40 agonist ivuxolimab in advanced cancers. Clones were sequenced by immunoSEQ multiplex PCR, and TCRdb holds only the in-frame ones, with some missing. The table records 50,000 to 65,000 clones, approximately 86% of them present only once. Material: CD4+ or CD8+ T cells sorted from blood, obtained in a trial of the OX40 agonist ivuxolimab. The receptor set was obtained from an adult with an advanced solid tumor such as melanoma, head and neck, liver or kidney cancer. CDR3s include the opening cysteine and the closing phenylalanine or tryptophan. D genes are given only for firm matches. Size tells how often a clone was seen (once, few, many) or the class of an expanded clone, and some rows leave it out.

J gene	D gene	clone size	V gene	CDR3 length	CDR3 protein	CDR3 DNA
TRBJ1-3	-	once	TRBV6-1	14	CASSEQVSGNTIYF	TGTGCCAGCAGCGAACAGGTATCAGGAAACACCATATATTTT
TRBJ1-2	-	-	TRBV7-3	15	CASSRSRQGIYGYTF	TGTGCCAGCAGCCGAAGCCGACAAGGGATCTATGGCTACACCTTC
TRBJ2-7	-	-	TRBV7-9	13	CASSFNGAYEQYF	TGTGCCAGCAGCTTTAACGGGGCCTACGAGCAGTACTTC
TRBJ2-7	-	-	TRBV28	14	CASSSLRGSYEQYF	TGTGCCAGCAGTTCCCTCAGGGGCTCCTACGAGCAGTACTTC
TRBJ1-6	-	-	TRBV28	14	CASSLGHLNSPLHF	TGTGCCAGCAGCTTGGGACATCTTAATTCACCCCTCCACTTT
TRBJ1-5	-	-	TRBV6-5	15	CASSRQSGGDQPQHF	TGTGCCAGCAGTCGTCAATCCGGGGGAGATCAGCCCCAGCATTTT
TRBJ2-1	TRBD2	-	TRBV4-3	20	CASSQDRLAGGPTAYNEQFF	TGCGCCAGCAGCCAAGATCGCCTAGCGGGAGGGCCGACCGCCTACAATGAGCAGTTCTTC
TRBJ1-2	-	-	TRBV27	15	CASRRGGASNYGYTF	TGTGCCAGCAGACGCGGGGGGGCAAGCAACTATGGCTACACCTTC
TRBJ2-3	-	-	TRBV29-1	11	CSVHSTDTQYF	TGCAGCGTTCATTCGACAGATACGCAGTATTTT
TRBJ2-1	TRBD2	-	TRBV9	21	CASSVSPPAKRGGWSYNEQFF	TGTGCCAGCAGCGTATCACCCCCAGCTAAGCGGGGGGGCTGGTCCTACAATGAGCAGTTCTTC
TRBJ2-3	TRBD2	-	TRBV29-1	14	CSVDSLAGGGTQYF	TGCAGCGTTGATAGTTTAGCGGGGGGCGGTACGCAGTATTTT
TRBJ2-5	-	-	TRBV28	13	CASSFGWGETQYF	TGTGCCAGCAGTTTTGGGTGGGGGGAGACCCAGTACTTC
TRBJ1-3	-	-	TRBV30	11	CAYPSGNTIYF	TGTGCCTACCCATCTGGAAACACCATATATTTT
TRBJ2-7	-	-	TRBV7-2	12	CASSLATYEQYF	TGTGCCAGCAGCTTGGCCACCTACGAGCAGTACTTC
TRBJ2-3	-	few	TRBV16	12	CASSLHTDTQYF	TGTGCCAGCAGCCTACATACAGATACGCAGTATTTT
TRBJ1-1	-	-	TRBV19	15	CASSIPTRGYTEAFF	TGTGCCAGTAGTATACCCACCAGGGGTTACACTGAAGCTTTCTTT
TRBJ1-4	-	-	TRBV6-6	14	CASSEGVAWEKLFF	TGTGCCAGCAGTGAGGGAGTCGCTTGGGAAAAACTGTTTTTT
TRBJ1-2	TRBD1	-	TRBV5-4	13	CASSSTGGYGYTF	TGTGCCAGCAGCTCTACAGGGGGCTATGGCTACACCTTC
TRBJ2-1	-	-	TRBV9	18	CASSVEGGGASSYNEQFF	TGTGCCAGCAGCGTAGAGGGTGGGGGCGCCAGCTCCTACAATGAGCAGTTCTTC
TRBJ1-4	-	-	TRBV28	16	CASSPTANPANEKLFF	TGTGCCAGCAGCCCGACAGCCAATCCGGCTAATGAAAAACTGTTTTTT
TRBJ2-1	-	once	TRBV9	14	CASSKGQRNNEQFF	TGTGCCAGCAGTAAAGGACAGAGAAACAATGAGCAGTTCTTC
TRBJ1-2	-	-	TRBV19	16	CASTSIPGGNYYGYTF	TGTGCCAGTACCTCTATACCCGGGGGAAATTACTATGGCTACACCTTC
TRBJ2-4	TRBD1	-	TRBV7-3	19	CASSSTGGAGGIAKNIQYF	TGTGCCAGCAGCTCCACAGGGGGCGCAGGAGGAATAGCCAAAAACATTCAGTACTTC
TRBJ2-1	-	-	TRBV11-3	19	CASSLGLNRGRSSYNEQFF	TGTGCCAGCAGCTTAGGTCTAAACCGGGGAAGGAGCTCCTACAATGAGCAGTTCTTC
TRBJ1-5	-	-	TRBV6-6	15	CASTLVPRKNQPQHF	TGTGCCAGCACCTTAGTCCCCCGAAAGAATCAGCCCCAGCATTTT
TRBJ2-1	-	-	TRBV2	13	CASSTDGYNEQFF	TGTGCCAGCAGTACGGACGGGTACAATGAGCAGTTCTTC
TRBJ1-4	-	-	TRBV2	15	CASSPSRDHHQKLFF	TGTGCCAGCAGCCCCAGTAGGGATCATCATCAAAAACTGTTTTTT
TRBJ2-2	TRBD2	-	TRBV5-1	18	CASSLGAGGPSYTGELFF	TGCGCCAGCAGCTTGGGGGCGGGAGGGCCCTCGTACACCGGGGAGCTGTTTTTT
TRBJ1-2	TRBD1	-	TRBV19	16	CASSAAGTGLNYGYTF	TGTGCCAGTAGTGCTGCAGGGACAGGGTTAAACTATGGCTACACCTTC
TRBJ2-7	-	once	TRBV7-2	12	CASSLVAYEQYF	TGTGCCAGCAGCTTAGTAGCTTACGAGCAGTACTTC
TRBJ2-7	TRBD2	-	TRBV2	15	CASSAETSGLYEQYF	TGTGCCAGCAGCGCGGAGACTAGCGGCCTCTACGAGCAGTACTTC
TRBJ1-1	-	-	TRBV4-3	15	CASSQDQGMNTEAFF	TGCGCCAGCAGCCAAGATCAGGGAATGAACACTGAAGCTTTCTTT
TRBJ2-4	-	-	TRBV7-2	13	CASSSQPGNIQYF	TGTGCCAGCAGCTCACAGCCGGGAAACATTCAGTACTTC
TRBJ2-6	-	-	TRBV28	13	CASRSSGANVLTF	TGTGCCAGCCGTTCATCTGGGGCCAACGTCCTGACTTTC
TRBJ2-1	TRBD2	-	TRBV5-1	16	CASSLEASGAWDEQFF	TGCGCCAGCAGCTTGGAGGCTAGCGGGGCCTGGGATGAGCAGTTCTTC
TRBJ2-1	TRBD1	-	TRBV9	16	CASSPGTGTTYNEQFF	TGTGCCAGCAGCCCGGGGACAGGGACGACCTACAATGAGCAGTTCTTC
TRBJ2-1	-	-	TRBV25-1	12	CASSGVLNEQFF	TGTGCCAGCAGCGGCGTCCTCAATGAGCAGTTCTTC
TRBJ2-7	-	-	TRBV5-1	13	CASSVDGTYEQYF	TGCGCCAGCAGCGTCGACGGGACCTACGAGCAGTACTTC
TRBJ2-7	-	-	TRBV4-3	15	CASSQDQESSYEQYF	TGCGCCAGCAGCCAAGATCAGGAGAGCTCCTACGAGCAGTACTTC
TRBJ1-4	-	-	TRBV7-9	14	CASSLSPTNEKLFF	TGTGCCAGCAGCTTATCACCAACTAATGAAAAACTGTTTTTT
TRBJ2-5	TRBD2	once	TRBV5-1	15	CASNGGLADLETQYF	TGCGCCAGCAACGGGGGACTAGCAGACCTAGAGACCCAGTACTTC
TRBJ1-1	-	-	TRBV30	15	CAWSVRAGMNTEAFF	TGTGCCTGGAGTGTAAGGGCGGGAATGAACACTGAAGCTTTCTTT
TRBJ1-1	TRBD1	-	TRBV7-2	15	CASSLDSGQGNEAFF	TGTGCCAGCAGCTTAGATTCGGGACAGGGAAATGAAGCTTTCTTT
TRBJ1-5	-	-	TRBV19	12	CASSLINQPQHF	TGTGCCAGTAGTCTTATAAATCAGCCCCAGCATTTT
TRBJ1-6	-	-	TRBV5-1	19	CASSLAPGDRRYENSPLHF	TGCGCCAGCAGCTTGGCCCCAGGGGACCGCCGCTATGAGAATTCACCCCTCCACTTT
TRBJ2-7	-	-	TRBV2	12	CASSSTPYEQYF	TGTGCCAGCAGTTCCACCCCGTACGAGCAGTACTTC
TRBJ1-5	TRBD1	-	TRBV7-2	17	CASSLTGTGGNNQPQHF	TGTGCCAGCAGCCTCACCGGGACAGGGGGCAACAATCAGCCCCAGCATTTT
TRBJ1-5	-	-	TRBV18	16	CASSPPNRARDQPQHF	TGTGCCAGCTCACCTCCGAACAGGGCCCGCGATCAGCCCCAGCATTTT
TRBJ2-1	TRBD2	-	TRBV5-1	19	CASSLAPTSGVNSYNEQFF	TGCGCCAGCAGCTTGGCCCCGACTAGCGGGGTGAACTCCTACAATGAGCAGTTCTTC
TRBJ2-2	TRBD1	once	TRBV6-1	12	CASGTGAGELFF	TGTGCCAGCGGAACAGGGGCCGGGGAGCTGTTTTTT
TRBJ1-4	-	-	TRBV5-1	15	CASSLAGRRDEKLFF	TGCGCCAGCAGCTTGGCAGGGAGAAGGGATGAAAAACTGTTTTTT
TRBJ2-5	TRBD2	-	TRBV7-6	17	CASSQGLAGGGQETQYF	TGTGCCAGCAGCCAGGGACTAGCGGGAGGGGGGCAAGAGACCCAGTACTTC
TRBJ1-4	TRBD1	-	TRBV30	14	CAWSAGQGYEKLFF	TGTGCCTGGAGTGCGGGACAGGGTTATGAAAAACTGTTTTTT
TRBJ1-6	-	-	TRBV2	15	CASSESGMENSPLHF	TGTGCCAGCAGTGAATCGGGGATGGAGAATTCACCCCTCCACTTT
TRBJ2-7	-	-	TRBV2	14	CASSSQANSYEQYF	TGTGCCAGCAGTTCACAGGCGAACTCCTACGAGCAGTACTTC
TRBJ2-2	TRBD2	-	TRBV4-3	17	CASSQAPSGRGAGELFF	TGCGCCAGCAGCCAAGCCCCTAGCGGGAGAGGGGCCGGGGAGCTGTTTTTT
TRBJ1-1	TRBD1	-	TRBV7-3	14	CASSLTGQGSEAFF	TGTGCCAGCAGCTTAACGGGACAGGGGTCTGAAGCTTTCTTT
TRBJ1-5	-	-	TRBV27	16	CASSLGPPYSNQPQHF	TGTGCCAGCAGTTTAGGTCCGCCATATAGCAATCAGCCCCAGCATTTT
TRBJ2-1	-	once	TRBV4-1	16	CASSQSTGSGNREQFF	TGCGCCAGCAGCCAATCAACAGGGTCGGGCAATAGGGAGCAGTTCTTC